A single sample is the source of the 6 T cell receptor beta chains below, sequenced in a study of shared clonotypes between healthy human individuals. The method was immunoSEQ multiplex PCR; TCRdb's version includes in-frame clones alone and lacks a portion of them. This sample has 1.4 million to 1.5 million clones, with approximately 97% found just once. Sequenced input: naive CD4+ T cells sorted from blood. Subset specified: CD45RA+ positively selected. These receptors came from a young man in good health.

About this clone itself: Other DNA sequences in the sample encode the same CDR3. The chain is built from TRBV27 and TRBJ2-2; D is unclear. V dropped 5 bases and J dropped 3 bases, with 4 bases sitting between them. Germline values: CDR1 MNHEY, CDR2 SMNVEV (reference sequence). CDR3 length: 12 residues. The CDR3 nucleotides are TGTGCCAGCAGTCCCTACACCGGGGAGCTGTTTTTT. It encodes CASSPYTGELFF.

The rearrangement links TRBV7-6 to TRBJ2-7; the D is unclear. The CDR3 spans 11 residues. Germline CDR1 SGHVS, CDR2 FNYEAQ. The V end was cut by 5 bases, the J end by 6 bases, with 8 bases between. For the CDR3, the DNA is TGTGCCAGCAGCCTCTCTGCCGAGCAGTACTTC. Translating it yields CASSLSAEQYF.

This chain links TRBV28 with TRBJ2-7; the D gene is possibly TRBD2 (6 bases). The V end lost 5 bases, the J end lost 0 bases, and 14 bases lay between the germline ends. Germline V gene data show CDR1 as MDHEN and CDR2 as SYDVKM. The CDR3 has 15 amino acids. The CDR3 DNA is TGTGCCAGCAGTGCGGGACGGGGAAGCTCCTACGAGCAGTACTTC. Protein product: CASSAGRGSSYEQYF.

This clone was seen only once. This chain links TRBV19 with TRBJ2-7; 7 bases fit TRBD2. Germline V lookup: CDR1 LNHDA, CDR2 SQIVND (reference sequence). The CDR3 loop spans 15 amino acids. V lost 3 bases to trimming and J lost 1 base; unmatched junction nucleotides: 6. The CDR3: CASSISSGLSYEQYF. As DNA, the CDR3 is TGTGCCAGTAGTATTTCTAGCGGCCTGTCCTACGAGCAGTACTTC.

The chain joins TRBV10-2 to TRBJ1-2; D gene ambiguous. Looked up from germline, CDR1 is WSHSY and CDR2 is SAAADI. The CDR3 has 15 residues. Trimming removed 2 bases from V and 0 bases from J, with 10 bases in between. The CDR3 is CASSERQGTNYGYTF. CDR3 in DNA: TGCGCCAGCAGTGAGAGGCAAGGGACTAACTATGGCTACACCTTC.

The chain has TRBV25-1 and TRBJ2-1; D ambiguous. The ends were cut back, 10 bases at V and 4 bases at J, with 11 bases in the middle. This CDR3 contains 12 residues. The germline V gene encodes CDR1 MGHDK and CDR2 SYGVNS. The CDR3 reads CAISDGYNEQFF. In DNA, the CDR3 is TGTGCCATCTCGGACGGTTACAATGAGCAGTTCTTC. The complete variable domain, with remaining parts taken from reference TRBV25-1 and TRBJ2-1, reads EADIYQTPRYLVIGTGKKITLECSQTMGHDKMYWYQQDPGMELHLIHYSYGVNSTEKGDLSSESTVSRIRTEHFPLTLESARPSHTSQYLCAISDGYNEQFFGPGTRLTVL.